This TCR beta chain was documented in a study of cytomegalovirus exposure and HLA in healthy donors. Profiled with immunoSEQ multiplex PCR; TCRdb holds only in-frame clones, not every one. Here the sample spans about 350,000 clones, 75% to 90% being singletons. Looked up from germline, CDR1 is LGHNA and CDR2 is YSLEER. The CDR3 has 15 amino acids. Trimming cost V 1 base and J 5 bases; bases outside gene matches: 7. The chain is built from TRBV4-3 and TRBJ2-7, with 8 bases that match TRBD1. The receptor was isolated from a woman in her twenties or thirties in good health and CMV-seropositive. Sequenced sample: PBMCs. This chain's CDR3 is CASSQGQGTLDEQYF. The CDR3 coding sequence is TGCGCCAGCAGCCAAGGACAGGGGACGTTGGACGAGCAGTACTTC.